The 14 T cell receptor beta chains reported below all come from one sample, sequenced in a study of cytotoxic CD8 clonotypes in ibrutinib-treated CLL. The method was immunoSEQ multiplex PCR; TCRdb's version includes in-frame clones alone and lacks a portion of them. This table has about 9,000 clones, around 70% appearing once. This specimen was PBMCs, taken before ibrutinib treatment. The source of these receptors is a human donor with chronic lymphocytic leukemia.

The rearrangement joins TRBV7-9 to TRBJ1-1; D uncertain. Germline-derived CDR1 and CDR2 are SEHNR and FQNEAQ (reference sequence). Trimming removed 5 bases at V and 11 bases at J, with 12 bases between. The CDR3 covers 11 residues. The chain's CDR3 is CASSPGVVAFF. The CDR3 DNA reads as TGTGCCAGCAGCCCCGGGGTTGTGGCTTTCTTT.

V is TRBV28 and J is TRBJ1-2, with no clear D. The CDR3 is made up of 12 amino acids. Per germline, CDR1 MDHEN and CDR2 SYDVKM. V lost 7 bases, J lost 4 bases, and 10 bases lay in between. The DNA of the CDR3 is TGTGCCAGCATGGGGAACATCTATGGCTACACCTTC. This sequence encodes CASMGNIYGYTF.

This clone was seen a single time. This chain connects TRBV5-1 to TRBJ2-1, with 11 bases aligning to TRBD2. The CDR3 length is 15 residues. Germline lookup yields CDR1 SGHRS and CDR2 YFSETQ. The V segment lost 5 bases and the J segment 8 bases; nucleotides outside the gene matches: 9. The CDR3 reads CASRVAGGPGDEQFF. The DNA of the CDR3 is TGCGCCAGCAGGGTAGCGGGAGGGCCCGGGGATGAGCAGTTCTTC. Drawing the rest from reference TRBV5-1 and TRBJ2-1, the complete variable domain is KAGVTQTPRYLIKTRGQQVTLSCSPISGHRSVSWYQQTPGQGLQFLFEYFSETQRNKGNFPGRFSGRQFSNSRSEMNVSTLELGDSALYLCASRVAGGPGDEQFFGPGTRLTVL.

The chain couples TRBV7-2 to TRBJ1-2; D is unresolved. This CDR3 region has 14 residues. CDR1 and CDR2 from the germline V gene are SGHTA and FQGNSA. V was pared by 10 bases and J by 0 bases, with 15 bases between. The CDR3 DNA reads as TGTGCCATCACAGAAGCCCGAGCTAACTATGGCTACACCTTC. Translating gives CAITEARANYGYTF.

The chain couples TRBV10-3 to TRBJ2-1; TRBD2 agrees at 7 bases. V shed 5 bases, J shed 5 bases, and the junction held 12 bases outside the gene matches. CDR1 and CDR2 from the germline V gene are ENHRY and SYGVKD. The CDR3 loop spans 16 amino acids. CDR3 sequence reads: CAISPFASGIHNEQFF. The CDR3 DNA reads TGTGCCATCAGTCCGTTTGCGAGCGGGATACACAATGAGCAGTTCTTC.

The V and J genes are TRBV28 and TRBJ1-2; D is perhaps TRBD1 (5 bases). V dropped 5 bases and J dropped 6 bases, with 10 bases sitting between them. This CDR3 has 12 amino acids. CDR1 MDHEN and CDR2 SYDVKM come from the germline V gene. CDR3 loop: CASSLSTDGYTF. DNA of the CDR3: TGTGCCAGCAGTCTCTCGACAGATGGCTACACCTTC.

The V gene is TRBV5-1, the J gene TRBJ1-3; D call uncertain. CDR1 is SGHRS and CDR2 is YFSETQ in the germline V gene. Trimming removed 0 bases at V and 0 bases at J, with 13 bases between. This CDR3 is 17 amino acids long. CDR3 amino acids: CASSLVPKSISGNTIYF. The CDR3 DNA is TGCGCCAGCAGCTTGGTTCCAAAAAGCATCTCTGGAAACACCATATATTTT.

The rearrangement links TRBV19 to TRBJ2-3, with 8 bases aligning to TRBD2. The CDR3 contains 16 residues. Trimming removed 6 bases from V and 6 bases from J; junction bases left unmatched: 14. The germline V gene has CDR1 LNHDA and CDR2 SQIVND (reference sequence). CDR3 nucleotides: TGTGCCAGTAGCCGGGGGGGGACTAGGGCTGCGGATACGCAGTATTTT. This translates into CASSRGGTRAADTQYF.

This sequence joins TRBV4-1 and TRBJ2-5, with a possible D match to TRBD2 (5 bases). Germline CDR1 MGHRA, CDR2 YSYEKL. CDR3 length: 14 residues. Trimming removed 1 base at V and 5 bases at J, with 11 bases between. This CDR3 is CASSQGISAETQYF. The CDR3, as DNA: TGCGCCAGCAGCCAAGGGATTAGCGCCGAGACCCAGTACTTC.

J is TRBJ2-1 and V is TRBV27; 8 bases are shared with TRBD2. Losses at the gene ends were 4 bases for V and 6 bases for J; bases not matched to a gene: 8. Germline CDR1 reads MNHEY; CDR2 reads SMNVEV (reference sequence). CDR3 length: 15 amino acids. The CDR3 DNA sequence: TGTGCCAGCAGTTACCCCGGGACTAGTTTCAATGAGCAGTTCTTC. Translating gives CASSYPGTSFNEQFF.

The chain couples TRBV5-4 to TRBJ1-3; D unclear. The V and J ends lost 0 bases and 5 bases respectively, with 15 bases between them. This CDR3 spans 16 amino acids. Per germline, CDR1 SGHNT and CDR2 YYREEE (reference sequence). CDR3 loop: CASSLESTVPRNTIYF. For the CDR3, the DNA is TGTGCCAGCAGCTTGGAGTCGACCGTACCTCGAAACACCATATATTTT.

This rearrangement joins TRBV28 to TRBJ2-2; D is unclear. Per germline, CDR1 MDHEN and CDR2 SYDVKM. Trimming shortened V by 5 bases and J by 7 bases, and 5 bases separated the two germline ends. The CDR3 is 11 residues long. The CDR3 DNA reads as TGTGCCAGCAGTCCCCTCGGGGAGCTGTTTTTT. Residues: CASSPLGELFF.

V is TRBV7-8 and J is TRBJ1-3; 12 positions match TRBD1. Trimming took 4 bases from V and 7 from J; bases not matched to a gene: 11. Germline CDR1 is SGHVS and CDR2 is FQNEAQ. This CDR3 comprises 17 residues. The CDR3 here is CASSSLGDRGLGNTIYF. CDR3 in DNA: TGTGCCAGCAGCTCGCTAGGGGACAGGGGGCTTGGCAACACCATATATTTT.

V is TRBV5-1 and J is TRBJ2-1; D ambiguous. The CDR3 has 11 amino acids. Trimming removed 2 bases from V and 10 bases from J, with 7 bases in between. Germline CDR1 reads SGHRS; CDR2 reads YFSETQ. CDR3 sequence reads: CASSLSDEQFF. The DNA for the CDR3 is TGCGCCAGCAGCTTAAGTGACGAGCAGTTCTTC.